This T cell receptor beta chain was recorded in a study of T cell therapy after organ transplantation (dated by TCRdb to between 2018 and 2021). With regard to the full study: Therapy products were autologous CMV-specific T cells expanded in vitro for roughly 15 days with a peptide pool of 30 HLA class I and II CMV epitopes. Patients were given up to 6 doses of T cells at 2-week intervals and were followed for around 7 months after finishing therapy. Of the roughly 10 patients, eight were classified as clinical responders and two were classified as nonresponders. Across 2 to 6 intravenous infusions, patients got a median of 1.92 x 10^8 CMV-specific T cells. An open-label phase I trial of autologous CMV-specific adoptive T cell therapy in solid-organ transplant recipients was the basis for the study, which was a follow-up TRBV repertoire analysis. Peripheral blood samples for the pretherapy time point were taken before T cell therapy began. Of the roughly 11 patients, only seven or eight had long-term post-therapy samples available.

Study-wide conclusions, independent of this receptor: The small number of expansions detected in nonresponders may reflect reduced sample coverage resulting from poor CD8+ T cell yield. The fold change in CD8 clonality after therapy was inversely correlated with pretherapy clonality, which suggests that less biased repertoires were more open to remodeling. The small cohort prevented assessing confounders such as concurrent antirejection and antiviral medications. Nonresponders showed marked pretherapy clonal expansions with minimal repertoire change after therapy. Reconstitution after therapy appeared to involve both transferred clonotypes and endogenous clonotypes that were not detected in the therapy products.

TRB CDR3 regions were amplified from genomic DNA with the immunoSEQ two-step, bias-controlled multiplex PCR assay. An Illumina NextSeq 500 was used to sequence the CDR3 libraries. As for how the authors treated the data: The immunoSEQ Analyzer platform was used for the initial alignment and bioinformatics, which included bias normalization against synthetic CDR3 analogs. Annotation of V, D and J genes followed the definitions in the IMGT database. Further TRBV analyses used VDJtools version 1.1.10 and the R package tcR version 2.2.1.11 with default settings. For the GLIPH analysis, version 1.0 was run with default settings. In CDR3 sequences with at least 5 reads, significant changes in clonotype frequency were tested by a 2-sided binomial test with Benjamini-Hochberg correction (alpha = 0.01). TCRdb limited this immuneACCESS table to in-frame rearrangements with V and J called. A share of clones is missing; checked studies link under half to unresolved V genes, and the rest is unexplained. The DNA was the basis for D and trimming; V, J and clone size are from that table. Counted in this sample were about 48,000 clones; 94% of them appeared once. Approximately 3.4% of the sample comes from the top ten.

Concerning this clone itself: The antigen it binds to is not known. Qualities for individual bases were not recorded, and no much larger clone is one base off.

Reading the label with the study, this specimen's time point is: before start of T cell therapy. The patients had received solid-organ transplants and had drug-resistant/recurrent cytomegalovirus. Around 10 people from the trial were chosen for repertoire analysis because post-therapy peripheral blood mononuclear cells were available from them. A BD FACSAria III was used to sort viable CD3+CD8+CD4- lymphocytes from PBMCs. The Qiagen DNeasy Kit was used to extract genomic DNA from sorted cells. The CDR3 contains 15 residues, cysteine and phenylalanine counted. Here the CDR3 DNA is all that survives: 45 bases in frame from base 1. V is pruned by 2 bases and J by 6 bases, leaving 4 bases of the junction without a gene match. Taken from the germline V gene, the CDR1 and CDR2 loops are SGDLS and YYNGEE.

The chain is encoded by TRBV9 joined to TRBJ2-1, with 11 middle bases fitting TRBD2. The source of this sequence is a human patient who had received a solid organ transplant and had CMV disease. The sample was CD8+ T cells from blood, taken before autologous CMV-specific T cell therapy. The CDR3 reads as follows: CASSVGGLAANEQFF. The sequenced DNA is TGTGCCAGCAGCGTGGGGGGACTAGCGGCCAATGAGCAGTTCTTC.